The entry that follows covers one T cell receptor beta chain sequence. These data are taken from a study of CD8+ T cells in alopecia areata. Study-wide background: A regimen of oral tofacitinib, 5 to 10 mg twice daily, was given to treated patients.

This CDR3 is 12 amino acids long. Trimming cost V 3 bases and J 7 bases; bases outside gene matches: 2. CDR1 is MGHDK, CDR2 SYGVNS, per germline. Following RNA extraction, reverse transcription yielded cDNA that acted as the sequencing template. Sequencing used immunoSEQ multiplex PCR; TCRdb keeps in-frame clones, though not all of them. Among some 190,000 clones listed, roughly half were seen once. Treatment denoted: oral pan-JAK inhibitor, 5-10 mg twice daily. This sequence was found in a human donor with alopecia areata. The genes are TRBV25-1 and TRBJ1-1; 7 positions match TRBD1. The sequences come from CD8+ T cells sorted from blood, collected at week 52, from a patient treated with tofacitinib. CDR3 in DNA: TGTGCCAGCAGTGACTACAGGGGTGAAGCTTTCTTT. It is translated as CASSDYRGEAFF. The whole variable domain, remainder taken from reference TRBV25-1 and TRBJ1-1, is EADIYQTPRYLVIGTGKKITLECSQTMGHDKMYWYQQDPGMELHLIHYSYGVNSTEKGDLSSESTVSRIRTEHFPLTLESARPSHTSQYLCASSDYRGEAFFGQGTRLTVV.